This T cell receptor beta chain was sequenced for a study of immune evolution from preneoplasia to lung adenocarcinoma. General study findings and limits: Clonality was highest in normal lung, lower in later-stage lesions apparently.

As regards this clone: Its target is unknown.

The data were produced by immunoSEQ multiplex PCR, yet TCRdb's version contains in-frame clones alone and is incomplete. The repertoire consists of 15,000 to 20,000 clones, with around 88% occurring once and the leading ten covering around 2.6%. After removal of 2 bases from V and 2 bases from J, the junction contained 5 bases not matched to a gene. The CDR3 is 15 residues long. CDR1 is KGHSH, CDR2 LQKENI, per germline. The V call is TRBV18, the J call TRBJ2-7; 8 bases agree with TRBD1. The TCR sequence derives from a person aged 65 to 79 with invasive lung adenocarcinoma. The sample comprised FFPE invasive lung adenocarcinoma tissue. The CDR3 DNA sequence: TGTGCCAGCTCACCAGCCCGACAGGGGACCTACGAGCAGTACTTC. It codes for CASSPARQGTYEQYF.